The next 4 T cell receptor beta chains were all read from a single sample in a study of T cell changes during pregnancy in multiple sclerosis. Profiling relied on immunoSEQ multiplex PCR, and the TCRdb table lists in-frame clones only, not all of them. The repertoire includes 20,000 to 25,000 clones, 86% of them detected once, and approximately 8% sits in the top ten. The material was CD8+ T cells from peripheral blood mononuclear cells, obtained in the first trimester of pregnancy. These receptors originate from a female donor in good health, enrolled as a control in a pregnancy study.

CDR3: CASSLRGGQDEQYF. CDR3 DNA sequence: TGCGCCAGCAGCCTGCGGGGGGGCCAGGACGAGCAGTACTTC. The chain joins TRBV5-1 to TRBJ2-7, with TRBD2 identical over 9 bases. V shed 4 bases and J 5 bases; nucleotides not matched to a gene: 7. CDR1 is SGHRS, CDR2 YFSETQ, per germline. The CDR3 contains 14 residues.

V gene TRBV7-9 combines with J gene TRBJ2-3; D perhaps matches TRBD1 (5 bases). V lost 5 bases to trimming and J lost 4 bases, with 16 bases between them. Germline V gene lookup returns CDR1 SEHNR and CDR2 FQNEAQ (reference sequence). This CDR3 comprises 15 residues. This CDR3 is CASSPYLSGSDTQYF. In nucleotides, the CDR3 is TGTGCCAGCAGCCCGTACCTCTCAGGGTCAGATACGCAGTATTTT.

The chain is built from TRBV6-1 and TRBJ2-7; 8 bases line up with TRBD1. V shed 8 bases and J 6 bases; nucleotides not matched to a gene: 6. Germline values: CDR1 MNHNS, CDR2 SASEGT. The CDR3 runs to 12 residues. The CDR3 DNA is TGTGCCAGCGTGGGACAGGTGACCGAGCAGTACTTC. Protein sequence: CASVGQVTEQYF.

The V call is TRBV21-1, the J call TRBJ2-7; the table's D call, TRBD1, has no DNA check behind it. TRBV21-1 is a pseudogene segment. The CDR3 loop spans 14 amino acids. The CDR3 DNA follows: TGTGCCAGCAGCAAAGCTGACATGGGTTACGAGCAGTACTTC. This translates into CASSKADMGYEQYF.